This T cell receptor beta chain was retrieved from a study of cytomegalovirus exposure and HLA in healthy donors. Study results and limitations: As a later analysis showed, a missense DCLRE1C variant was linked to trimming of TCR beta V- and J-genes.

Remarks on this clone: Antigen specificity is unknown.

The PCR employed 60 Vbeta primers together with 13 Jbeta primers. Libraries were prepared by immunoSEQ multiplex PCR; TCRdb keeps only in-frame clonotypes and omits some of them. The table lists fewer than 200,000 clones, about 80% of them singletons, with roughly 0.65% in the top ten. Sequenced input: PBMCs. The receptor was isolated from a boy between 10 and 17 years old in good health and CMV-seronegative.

The CDR3 DNA follows: TGTGCCATCAGTGGGACTAGCGGGAGATCAGATACGCAGTATTTT. Protein product: CAISGTSGRSDTQYF. V and J are TRBV10-3 and TRBJ2-3, with 13 nucleotides matching TRBD2. Trimming cost V 4 bases and J 4 bases; bases outside gene matches: 2. This CDR3 spans 15 amino acids. Germline V CDR1 and CDR2: ENHRY, SYGVKD.